The next 26 T cell receptor beta chains were all read from a single sample in a study of radiation and T cells in renal cell carcinoma. Regarding time point: blood 4 weeks post-SBRT, at nephrectomy. Treatment given: 15 Gy SBRT to primary tumor, nephrectomy 4 weeks later. Only in-frame clones appear in the TCRdb table, and some are missing; sequencing was by immunoSEQ multiplex PCR. The repertoire has roughly 100,000 clones, roughly 88% of them found once; the top ten carry less than 7.5%. The sample in question was blood, obtained from a patient whose treatment included radiotherapy and nephrectomy. The source is a man aged 60 to 75 with renal cell carcinoma.

The rearrangement uses TRBV10-3 and TRBJ2-3; 7 bases align to TRBD2. V was pared by 2 bases and J by 5 bases, with 7 bases of the junction left unmatched. Germline values: CDR1 ENHRY, CDR2 SYGVKD. This CDR3 is 15 amino acids long. In DNA, the CDR3 is TGTGCCATCAGTGAGAGGGAGGGAGTAGGAGATACGCAGTATTTT. It is translated as CAISEREGVGDTQYF.

The V and J genes are TRBV19 and TRBJ2-3; 9 nucleotides align to TRBD2. This CDR3 contains 14 residues. J was trimmed by 1 base and V by 6 bases; bases with no gene match: 2. CDR1 is LNHDA and CDR2 is SQIVND in the germline V gene (reference sequence). CDR3 region: CASRTSGRTDTQYF. Written as DNA, the CDR3 is TGTGCCAGTAGGACTAGCGGACGCACAGATACGCAGTATTTT.

This clone was recorded many times. The chain is built from TRBV6-5 and TRBJ2-7; D uncertain. The CDR3 spans 11 residues. Trimming removed 0 bases from V and 7 bases from J, with 4 bases in between. CDR1 and CDR2 (germline): MNHEY, SVGAGI. This CDR3 is CASSYSWEQYF. CDR3 DNA sequence: TGTGCCAGCAGTTACTCTTGGGAGCAGTACTTC.

V usage is TRBV6-5 and J usage is TRBJ1-4; D may be TRBD1 (5 bases). This CDR3 spans 13 amino acids. Trimming left V 8 bases short and J 7 bases short, with 14 bases between. The germline CDR1 and CDR2 sequences are MNHEY and SVGAGI. The DNA of the CDR3 is TGTGCCAGCCGCAGGGTTCGAGGTGAAAAACTGTTTTTT. This gives the protein CASRRVRGEKLFF.

This clone was counted once. V usage is TRBV29-1 and J usage is TRBJ2-5; no clear D. Trimming took 3 bases from V and 5 from J, leaving 10 bases between them. This CDR3 is 12 amino acids long. Per germline, CDR1 SQVTM and CDR2 ANQGSEA. CDR3 residues: CSVDPSRETQYF. As DNA, the CDR3 is TGCAGCGTTGACCCATCTAGGGAGACCCAGTACTTC.

This chain joins TRBV7-9 and TRBJ2-7; D gene ambiguous. The germline gives CDR1 SEHNR, CDR2 FQNEAQ (reference sequence). V lost 1 base, J lost 2 bases, and 3 bases lay in between. The CDR3 has 12 residues. The CDR3 nucleotides are TGTGCCAGCAGCTTAGGCACCTACGAGCAGTACTTC. It is translated as CASSLGTYEQYF.

The chain employs TRBV9 and TRBJ1-6; D might be TRBD1 (5 bases). Germline loops: CDR1 SGDLS, CDR2 YYNGEE. Trimming took 3 bases from V and 7 from J, leaving 14 bases between them. The CDR3 is made up of 15 amino acids. This CDR3 is CASSATATLNSPLHF. The DNA of the CDR3 is TGTGCCAGCAGCGCGACAGCAACCCTGAATTCACCCCTCCACTTT.

The gene calls are TRBV7-9 and TRBJ2-5; TRBD1 might be the D (5 bases). Germline CDR1 reads SEHNR; CDR2 reads FQNEAQ (reference sequence). The CDR3 is 15 residues long. V lost 2 bases and J 1 base, leaving 11 bases between the germline ends. CDR3 sequence: CASSLSARVQETQYF. CDR3 sequence (DNA): TGTGCCAGCAGCTTAAGTGCCAGGGTCCAAGAGACCCAGTACTTC.

This chain links TRBV5-6 with TRBJ2-3; maybe TRBD1 (6 bases). The CDR3 extends over 13 amino acids. The germline V and J ends were trimmed by 4 bases and 3 bases, with 9 bases remaining between them. The germline V gene encodes CDR1 SGHDT and CDR2 YYEEEE. The CDR3 sequence is CASSAQGTDTQYF. The CDR3 region has the DNA TGTGCCAGCAGCGCCCAGGGGACAGATACGCAGTATTTT.

This chain connects TRBV5-6 to TRBJ2-7, with TRBD1 matching over 9 bases. The CDR3 is 13 residues long. Germline CDR1 and CDR2: SGHDT and YYEEEE. Germline trimming cut 3 bases from V and 7 bases from J; bases unmatched to any gene: 5. CDR3 in amino acids: CASSWRDRDEQYF. DNA for the CDR3: TGTGCCAGCAGCTGGAGGGACAGGGATGAGCAGTACTTC.

The chain carries TRBV18 and TRBJ1-3; the D gene is possibly TRBD1 (5 bases). Trimming left V 3 bases short and J 0 bases short, with 15 bases between. Per germline, CDR1 KGHSH and CDR2 LQKENI. The CDR3 is 17 amino acids. The CDR3, as DNA: TGTGCCAGCTCACCGCAGGGAATCCACCCCTCTGGAAACACCATATATTTT. Its translation: CASSPQGIHPSGNTIYF. The full variable domain, with the rest looked up from reference TRBV18 and TRBJ1-3, is NAGVMQNPRHLVRRRGQEARLRCSPMKGHSHVYWYRQLPEEGLKFMVYLQKENIIDESGMPKERFSAEFPKEGPSILRIQQVVRGDSAAYFCASSPQGIHPSGNTIYFGEGSWLTVV.

This clone showed up just a few times. The V and J genes are TRBV11-2 and TRBJ2-4; 7 bases are a match to TRBD2. This CDR3 contains 17 residues. Trimming cost V 0 bases and J 2 bases; bases outside gene matches: 7. Germline V gene data show CDR1 as SGHAT and CDR2 as FQNNGV. Here the CDR3 reads CASSLDYGLVTKNIQYF. The CDR3 DNA reads as TGTGCCAGCAGCTTAGATTACGGACTAGTAACCAAAAACATTCAGTACTTC.

The CDR3 region has the DNA TGTGCCAGCAGTTTCGACAGGGGGAATCTATACACCATATATTTT. Translating gives CASSFDRGNLYTIYF. V gene TRBV28 combines with J gene TRBJ1-3, with 9 bases identical to TRBD1. The germline CDR1 and CDR2 sequences are MDHEN and SYDVKM. Trimming cost V 3 bases and J 8 bases; bases outside gene matches: 8. The CDR3 extends over 15 amino acids.

A single count supports this clone. The DNA of the CDR3 is TGTGCCAGCAGTGCCCGGGACCTTACGCAGTATTTT. It is translated as CASSARDLTQYF. This chain connects TRBV6-1 to TRBJ2-3; tentatively, D is TRBD1 or TRBD2 (5 bases each). V lost 4 bases and J 8 bases, leaving 10 bases between the germline ends. The CDR3 is made up of 12 amino acids. The germline V gene has CDR1 MNHNS and CDR2 SASEGT.

The rearrangement uses TRBV27 and TRBJ2-5, with D possibly TRBD1 on 5 matching bases. Gene TRBJ2-7 matches the end of the DNA better, so the J call may be wrong. Germline values: CDR1 MNHEY, CDR2 SMNVEV (reference sequence). This CDR3 is 13 amino acids long. CDR3 nucleotides: TGTGCCAGCAGTTTAGACAGATCCTACGAGCAGTACTTC. Its translation: CASSLDRSYEQYF.

This clone was observed a single time. J is TRBJ1-3 and V is TRBV15, with D uncertain. V was shortened by 6 bases and J by 2 bases, with 8 bases between the two germline ends. CDR3 length equals 13 residues. CDR1 is LNHNV and CDR2 is YYDKDF in the germline V gene (reference sequence). The CDR3 DNA reads TGTGCCACCAGGGGTTTCCCTGGAAACACCATATATTTT. Its translation: CATRGFPGNTIYF.

The chain carries TRBV28 and TRBJ2-2; D call uncertain. The germline V and J ends were trimmed by 6 bases and 5 bases, with 13 bases remaining between them. The germline gives CDR1 MDHEN, CDR2 SYDVKM. This CDR3 region has 14 residues. CDR3 nucleotide sequence: TGTGCCAGCAGCCAGACAAGAAGAACCGGGGAGCTGTTTTTT. It specifies CASSQTRRTGELFF.

The genes are TRBV11-2 and TRBJ2-7; weak D call: TRBD1 (5 bases). Germline CDR1 reads SGHAT; CDR2 reads FQNNGV. This CDR3 has 14 residues. Trimming removed 1 base at V and 0 bases at J, with 7 bases between. The CDR3 protein is CASSLGQISYEQYF. Here the CDR3 DNA reads TGTGCCAGCAGCTTAGGACAGATCTCCTACGAGCAGTACTTC. Full variable domain (missing parts from reference TRBV11-2 and TRBJ2-7): EAGVAQSPRYKIIEKRQSVAFWCNPISGHATLYWYQQILGQGPKLLIQFQNNGVVDDSQLPKDRFSAERLKGVDSTLKIQPAKLEDSAVYLCASSLGQISYEQYFGPGTRLTVT.

The chain employs TRBV5-4 and TRBJ2-5, with D tentatively TRBD1 or TRBD2 (5 bases each). The CDR3 is 14 amino acids. V dropped 1 base and J dropped 4 bases, with 11 bases sitting between them. The V gene's germline CDR1 is SGHNT and CDR2 YYREEE (reference sequence). The CDR3 is CASSLQAGTETQYF. CDR3 sequence (DNA): TGTGCCAGCAGCTTGCAGGCAGGGACAGAGACCCAGTACTTC. The entire variable domain, with the rest obtained from reference TRBV5-4 and TRBJ2-5, is as follows: ETGVTQSPTHLIKTRGQQVTLRCSSQSGHNTVSWYQQALGQGPQFIFQYYREEENGRGNFPPRFSGLQFPNYSSELNVNALELDDSALYLCASSLQAGTETQYFGPGTRLLVL.

V is TRBV6-5 and J is TRBJ2-1; TRBD2 matches at 10 bases. V lost 6 bases, J lost 3 bases, and 8 bases stayed unmatched. The CDR3 covers 16 residues. The germline V gene has CDR1 MNHEY and CDR2 SVGAGI. This CDR3 reads CASSYGLAEIYNEQFF. As DNA, the CDR3 is TGTGCCAGCAGCTACGGACTAGCGGAGATCTACAATGAGCAGTTCTTC.

The sample holds one count of this clone. The CDR3 DNA reads TGCGCCAGCAGCCAAGGGGGCCCAGTATCCCCTGGCGAAAAACTGTTTTTT. Protein product: CASSQGGPVSPGEKLFF. This rearrangement joins TRBV4-1 to TRBJ1-4; D may be TRBD1 (5 bases). V dropped 1 base and J dropped 8 bases, with 20 bases sitting between them. This CDR3 comprises 17 residues. Per germline, CDR1 MGHRA and CDR2 YSYEKL.

This chain links TRBV11-2 with TRBJ2-4, with D unclear. Looked up from germline, CDR1 is SGHAT and CDR2 is FQNNGV. The V end was cut by 5 bases, the J end by 4 bases, with 9 bases between. The CDR3 sequence is 13 residues long. The CDR3 is CASSGILKNIQYF. The CDR3 bases are TGTGCCAGCAGCGGTATACTAAAAAACATTCAGTACTTC.

The chain recombines TRBV9 with TRBJ2-1; D is unresolved. Germline loops: CDR1 SGDLS, CDR2 YYNGEE. The CDR3 runs to 16 residues. V lost 2 bases and J 7 bases, leaving 19 bases between the germline ends. The CDR3 nucleotides read TGTGCCAGCAGCGTTGACCCCGCCCGACTGCCAAATGAGCAGTTCTTC. It yields the protein CASSVDPARLPNEQFF.

The gene calls are TRBV4-3 and TRBJ2-3, with D unresolved. Trimming shortened V by 4 bases and J by 6 bases, and 11 bases separated the two germline ends. From germline, CDR1 is LGHNA and CDR2 YSLEER. CDR3 length equals 13 residues. The CDR3 DNA is TGCGCCAGCAGCCGCCGACCTGCGGATACGCAGTATTTT. Protein product: CASSRRPADTQYF.

This clone was seen only a few times. The rearrangement joins TRBV10-3 to TRBJ2-1; D ambiguous. CDR1 is ENHRY and CDR2 is SYGVKD in the germline V gene. The V end lost 0 bases, the J end lost 13 bases, and 13 bases lay between the germline ends. The CDR3 contains 13 residues. CDR3 residues: CAISESLSGIQFF. In DNA, the CDR3 is TGTGCCATCAGTGAGTCTCTTTCAGGAATTCAGTTCTTC.

The chain is built from TRBV6-6 and TRBJ2-7; no clear D gene. From germline, CDR1 is MNHNY and CDR2 SVGAGI (reference sequence). The CDR3 loop spans 11 amino acids. V was shortened by 0 bases and J by 6 bases, with 3 bases between the two germline ends. For the CDR3, the DNA is TGTGCCAGCAGTTACTCGGGCGAGCAGTACTTC. Amino acids: CASSYSGEQYF.